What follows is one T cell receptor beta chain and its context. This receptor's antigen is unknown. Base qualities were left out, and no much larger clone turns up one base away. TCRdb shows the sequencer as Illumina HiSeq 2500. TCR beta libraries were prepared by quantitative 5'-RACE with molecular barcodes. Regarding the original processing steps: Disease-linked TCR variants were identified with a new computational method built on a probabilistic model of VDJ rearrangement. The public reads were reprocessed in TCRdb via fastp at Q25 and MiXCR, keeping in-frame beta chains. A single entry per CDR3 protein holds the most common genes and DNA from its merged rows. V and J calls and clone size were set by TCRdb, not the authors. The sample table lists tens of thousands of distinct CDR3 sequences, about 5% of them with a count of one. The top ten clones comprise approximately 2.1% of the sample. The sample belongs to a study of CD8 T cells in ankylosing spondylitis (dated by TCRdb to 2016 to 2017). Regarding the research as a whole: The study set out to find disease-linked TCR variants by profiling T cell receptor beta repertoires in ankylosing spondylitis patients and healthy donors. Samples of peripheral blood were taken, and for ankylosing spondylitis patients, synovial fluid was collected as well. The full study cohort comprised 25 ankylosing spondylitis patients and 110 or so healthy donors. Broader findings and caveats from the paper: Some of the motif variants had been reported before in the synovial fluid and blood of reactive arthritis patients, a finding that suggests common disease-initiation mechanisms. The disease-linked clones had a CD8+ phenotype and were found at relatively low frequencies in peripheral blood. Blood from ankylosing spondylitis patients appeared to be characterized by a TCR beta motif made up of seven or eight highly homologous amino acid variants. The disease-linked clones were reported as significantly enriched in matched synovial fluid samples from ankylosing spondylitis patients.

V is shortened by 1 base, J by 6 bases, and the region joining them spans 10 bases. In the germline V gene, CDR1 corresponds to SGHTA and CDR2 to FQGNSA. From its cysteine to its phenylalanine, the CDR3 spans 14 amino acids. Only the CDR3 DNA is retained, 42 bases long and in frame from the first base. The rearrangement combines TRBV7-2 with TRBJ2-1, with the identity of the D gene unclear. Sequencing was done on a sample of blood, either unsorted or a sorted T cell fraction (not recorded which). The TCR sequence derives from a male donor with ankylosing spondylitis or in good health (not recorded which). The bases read TGTGCCAGCAGCTTAGGGGGTAGGGTCAATGAGCAGTTCTTC. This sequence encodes CASSLGGRVNEQFF.